One and the same sample provided the 2 T cell receptor beta chains below, sequenced in a study of cytomegalovirus exposure and HLA in healthy donors. In the PCR, 60 Vbeta and 13 Jbeta primers were used. Sequencing used immunoSEQ multiplex PCR; TCRdb keeps in-frame clones, though not all of them. The sample records fewer than 200,000 clones, just over 70% being singletons. The source material was PBMCs. Receptors originate from a human donor in good health.

This chain links TRBV5-1 with TRBJ2-5; the match to TRBD1 covers 8 bases. The CDR3 spans 14 residues. From germline, CDR1 is SGHRS and CDR2 YFSETQ. The V segment lost 1 base and the J segment 5 bases; nucleotides outside the gene matches: 4. For the CDR3, the DNA is TGCGCCAGCAGCTTGTGGGACAGGAGTGAGACCCAGTACTTC. This gives the protein CASSLWDRSETQYF.

V and J are TRBV2 and TRBJ1-1; possible D gene TRBD1, 6 bases. Germline V gene sequence: CDR1 SNHLY, CDR2 FYNNEI. Trimming stripped 3 bases from V and 6 bases from J, with 8 bases between. This CDR3 is built from 12 residues. In DNA, the CDR3 is TGTGCCAGCAGTGACCGGACAGCTGAAGCTTTCTTT. Translation gives CASSDRTAEAFF.